This T cell receptor (beta chain) emerged from a study of OX40 agonist ivuxolimab in advanced cancers. Study details: Ivuxolimab is a fully human IgG2 antibody that activates OX40 (CD134). Ivuxolimab, which patients received intravenously every 2 weeks, was dosed at 0.01 to 10 mg/kg. Study results and caveats: Among T cells, CD8+ cells averaged more expanded clones than CD4+ cells.

CDR1 KGHSH and CDR2 LQKENI come from the germline V gene. Trimming removed 4 bases at V and 4 bases at J, with 7 bases between. The CDR3 consists of 12 residues. As for this clone: Antigen unknown.

TCRdb's copy holds only in-frame clones and misses some; the assay was immunoSEQ multiplex PCR. The sample has 60,000 to 80,000 clones, 70% to 85% seen once; the top ten hold about 1%. This clonotype was sampled from an adult with an advanced solid tumor such as melanoma, head and neck, liver or kidney cancer. The V gene is TRBV18, the J gene TRBJ1-2, with no clear D. Sequenced here: CD4+ or CD8+ T cells sorted from blood, sampled in a trial of the OX40 agonist ivuxolimab. Here the CDR3 reads CASSLDLYGYTF. DNA for the CDR3: TGTGCCAGCTCACTTGACCTCTATGGCTACACCTTC.